The 2 T cell receptor beta chains below all came from one sample that was sequenced in a study of T cells in Graves' hyperthyroidism and ophthalmopathy. Using RNA transcripts as the source, TCR beta CDR3 regions were amplified. A set of HTBI primers served as the primers for a first-round RT-PCR of the TCR CDR3. TCRdb re-called the multiplex PCR reads through MiXCR, storing one row per CDR3 protein. Here the sample spans a few hundred thousand distinct CDR3 sequences, 15% to 20% being singletons. Sequencing input: blood. These receptors were obtained from a woman aged 25-40 years with Graves' ophthalmopathy.

This clonotype showed up many times. The chain joins TRBV7-6 to TRBJ1-1; D uncertain. Germline CDR1 reads SGHVS; CDR2 reads FNYEAQ. The CDR3 extends over 14 amino acids. V was clipped by 4 bases and J by 8 bases, with 17 bases between them. This CDR3 is CASSYWQETPEAFF. The CDR3 DNA follows: TGTGCCAGCAGCTATTGGCAGGAGACCCCAGAAGCTTTCTTT.

This clonotype was found a few times. V is TRBV6-4 and J is TRBJ2-1; 7 bases line up with TRBD1. CDR1 and CDR2 (germline): MRHNA, SNTAGT. The trim removed 5 bases at V and 7 bases at J, leaving 23 bases unmatched. The CDR3 is made up of 19 amino acids. CDR3 DNA: TGTGCCAGCAGTTACGCGATTGACCCTACGTATAGGGGGCGAAATGAGCAGTTCTTC. Translating it yields CASSYAIDPTYRGRNEQFF.